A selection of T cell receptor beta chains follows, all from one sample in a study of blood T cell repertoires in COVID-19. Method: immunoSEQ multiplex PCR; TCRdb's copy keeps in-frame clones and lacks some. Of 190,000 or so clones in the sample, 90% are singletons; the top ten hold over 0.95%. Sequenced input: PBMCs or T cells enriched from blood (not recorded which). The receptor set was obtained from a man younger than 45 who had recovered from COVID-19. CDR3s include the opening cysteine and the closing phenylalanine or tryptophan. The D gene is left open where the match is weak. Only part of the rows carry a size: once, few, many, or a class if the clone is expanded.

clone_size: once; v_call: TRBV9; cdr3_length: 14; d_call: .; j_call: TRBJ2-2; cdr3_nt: TGTGCCAGCAGGGGGCAGGGAGGCACCGGGGAGCTGTTTTTT; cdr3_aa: CASRGQGGTGELFF
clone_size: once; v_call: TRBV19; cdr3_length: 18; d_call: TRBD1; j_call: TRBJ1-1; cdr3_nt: TGTGCCAGTAGTATCGGGACGAAAACTGGACAGGGCGGCACTGAAGCTTTCTTT; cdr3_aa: CASSIGTKTGQGGTEAFF
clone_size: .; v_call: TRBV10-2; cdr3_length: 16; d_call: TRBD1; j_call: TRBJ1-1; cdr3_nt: TGCGCCAGCAGTCTATTGGACAGGGTGATGAACACTGAAGCTTTCTTT; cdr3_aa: CASSLLDRVMNTEAFF
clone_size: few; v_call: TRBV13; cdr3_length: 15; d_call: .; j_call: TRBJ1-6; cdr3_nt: TGTGCCAGCAGCTTAGGTGGGGAGGGGACTTCACCCCTCCACTTT; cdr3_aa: CASSLGGEGTSPLHF
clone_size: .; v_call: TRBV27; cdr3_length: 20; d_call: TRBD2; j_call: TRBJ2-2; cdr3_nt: TGTGCCAGCAGTTTTAAGAGGGGACTATCCTTGGGTGCGTCTCCCGGGGAGCTGTTTTTT; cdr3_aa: CASSFKRGLSLGASPGELFF
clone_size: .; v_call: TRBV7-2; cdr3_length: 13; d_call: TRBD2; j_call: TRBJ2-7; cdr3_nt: TGTGCCAGCAGCCGTAGCGGGCAGTACGAGCAGTACTTC; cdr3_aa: CASSRSGQYEQYF
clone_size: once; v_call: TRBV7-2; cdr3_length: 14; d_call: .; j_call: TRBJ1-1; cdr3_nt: TGTGCCAGCAGCTTCCGAACGGGGAACACTGAAGCTTTCTTT; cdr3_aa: CASSFRTGNTEAFF
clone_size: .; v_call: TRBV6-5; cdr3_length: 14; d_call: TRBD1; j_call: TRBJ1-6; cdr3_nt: TGTGCCAGCAGACAGGGGGTCTATAATTCACCCCTCCACTTT; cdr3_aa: CASRQGVYNSPLHF
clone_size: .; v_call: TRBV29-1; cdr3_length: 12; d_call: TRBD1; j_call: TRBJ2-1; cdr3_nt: TGCAGCGTGCCGGGACAGGGGAGTCAGCAGTTCTTC; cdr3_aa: CSVPGQGSQQFF
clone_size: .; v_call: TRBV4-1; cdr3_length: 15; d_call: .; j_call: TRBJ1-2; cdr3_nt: TGCGCCAGCAGCCAATTGGGGGGAGGCTTTGGTGGCTACACCTTC; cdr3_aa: CASSQLGGGFGGYTF
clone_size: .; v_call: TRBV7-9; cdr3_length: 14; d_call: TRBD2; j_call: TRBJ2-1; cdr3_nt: TGTGCCACCCCTAGCGGAAGCGGGTACAATGAGCAGTTCTTC; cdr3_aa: CATPSGSGYNEQFF
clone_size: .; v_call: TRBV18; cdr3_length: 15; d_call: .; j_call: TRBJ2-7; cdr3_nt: TGTGCCAGCTCACCACGGGTCCAGAACTACTACGAGCAGTACTTC; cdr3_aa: CASSPRVQNYYEQYF
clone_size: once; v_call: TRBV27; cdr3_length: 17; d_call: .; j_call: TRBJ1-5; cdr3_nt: TGTGCCAGCAGTTTATTCGGACAAGGAACCGGGCATCAGCCCCAGCATTTT; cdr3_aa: CASSLFGQGTGHQPQHF
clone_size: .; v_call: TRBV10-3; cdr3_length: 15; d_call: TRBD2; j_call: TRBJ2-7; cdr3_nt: TGTGCCATCAGTCGGATAGCGGGAGGCAATTACGAGCAGTACTTC; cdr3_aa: CAISRIAGGNYEQYF
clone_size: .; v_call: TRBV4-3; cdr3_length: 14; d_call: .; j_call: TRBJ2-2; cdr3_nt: TGCGCCAGTGCAGCGGACGCGAACACCGGGGAGCTGTTTTTT; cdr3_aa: CASAADANTGELFF
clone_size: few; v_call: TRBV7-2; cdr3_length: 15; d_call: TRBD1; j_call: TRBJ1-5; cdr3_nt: TGTGCCAGCAGCTTCCTGACAGGGTCAAATCAGCCCCAGCATTTT; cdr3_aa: CASSFLTGSNQPQHF
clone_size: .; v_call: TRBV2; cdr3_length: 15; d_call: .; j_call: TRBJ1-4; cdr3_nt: TGTGCCAGCAGTGGTCGACAGGCAACTAATGAAAAACTGTTTTTT; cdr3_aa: CASSGRQATNEKLFF
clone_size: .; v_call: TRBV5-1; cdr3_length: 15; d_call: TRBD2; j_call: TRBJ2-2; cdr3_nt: TGCGCCAGCAGCTCGACTAGCGGGAGTTTTGGGGAGCTGTTTTTT; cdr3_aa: CASSSTSGSFGELFF
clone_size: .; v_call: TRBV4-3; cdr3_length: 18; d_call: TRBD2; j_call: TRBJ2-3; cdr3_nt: TGCGCCAGCAGCCAAGATTCCGGACTAGCGGGGGTGATACATACGCAGTATTTT; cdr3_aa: CASSQDSGLAGVIHTQYF
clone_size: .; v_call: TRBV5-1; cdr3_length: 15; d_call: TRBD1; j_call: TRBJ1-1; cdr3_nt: TGCGCCAGCAGCTACGGACAGGGGATGAACACTGAAGCTTTCTTT; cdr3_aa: CASSYGQGMNTEAFF
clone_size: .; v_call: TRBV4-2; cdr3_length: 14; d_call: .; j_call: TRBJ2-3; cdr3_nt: TGTGCCAGCAGCCCTTACCTAATAGAGGATACGCAGTATTTT; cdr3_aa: CASSPYLIEDTQYF
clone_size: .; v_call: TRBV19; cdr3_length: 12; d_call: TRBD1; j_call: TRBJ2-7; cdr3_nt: TGTGCCAGTAGTACGACAGGGATCGAGCAGTACTTC; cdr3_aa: CASSTTGIEQYF
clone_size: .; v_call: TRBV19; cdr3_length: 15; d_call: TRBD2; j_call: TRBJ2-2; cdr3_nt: TGTGCCAGTAGACTGAGCGGGAGAGGTCCCGGGGAGCTGTTTTTT; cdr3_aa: CASRLSGRGPGELFF
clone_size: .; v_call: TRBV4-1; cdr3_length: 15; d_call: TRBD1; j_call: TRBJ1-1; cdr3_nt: TGCGCCAGCAGCCAACCGGGACAGGGCCGGACTGAAGCTTTCTTT; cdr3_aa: CASSQPGQGRTEAFF
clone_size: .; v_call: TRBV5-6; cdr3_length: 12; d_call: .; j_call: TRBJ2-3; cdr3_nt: TGTGCCAGCAGCTTGTCATCAGATACGCAGTATTTT; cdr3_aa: CASSLSSDTQYF
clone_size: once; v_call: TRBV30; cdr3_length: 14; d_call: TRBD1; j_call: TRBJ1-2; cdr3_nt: TGTGCCTGGGAGACAGGGGGCTTAGGCTATGGCTACACCTTC; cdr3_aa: CAWETGGLGYGYTF
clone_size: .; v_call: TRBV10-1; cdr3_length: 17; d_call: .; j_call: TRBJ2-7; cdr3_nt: TGCGCCAACCACCCCCCGGGCCTAGCGTTCAGTTTCTACGAGCAGTACTTC; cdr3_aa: CANHPPGLAFSFYEQYF
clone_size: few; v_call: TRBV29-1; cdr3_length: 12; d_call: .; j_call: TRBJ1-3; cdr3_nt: TGCAGCGTTGTCAGTGATGGAAACACCATATATTTT; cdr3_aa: CSVVSDGNTIYF
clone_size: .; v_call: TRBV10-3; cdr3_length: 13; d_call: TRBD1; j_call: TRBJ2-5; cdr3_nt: TGTGCCATAAGGCAGGGGGCGGAGGAGACCCAGTACTTC; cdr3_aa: CAIRQGAEETQYF
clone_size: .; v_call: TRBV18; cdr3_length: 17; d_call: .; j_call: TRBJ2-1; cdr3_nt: TGTGCCAGCTCACCCTCAGGACAGACCATCCATTACAATGAGCAGTTCTTC; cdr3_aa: CASSPSGQTIHYNEQFF
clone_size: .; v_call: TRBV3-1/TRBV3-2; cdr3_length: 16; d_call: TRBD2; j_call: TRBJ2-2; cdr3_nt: TGTGCCAGCAGCCAGTTGGTAGCGGGAGGCACCGGGGAGCTGTTTTTT; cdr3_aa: CASSQLVAGGTGELFF
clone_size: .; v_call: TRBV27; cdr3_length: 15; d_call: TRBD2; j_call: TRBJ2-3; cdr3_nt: TGTGCCAGCAGTTTGGGACTAGCCGGAGAGAATACGCAGTATTTT; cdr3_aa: CASSLGLAGENTQYF
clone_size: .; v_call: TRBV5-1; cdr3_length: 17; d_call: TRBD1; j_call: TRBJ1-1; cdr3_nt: TGCGCCAGCAGCTTGAAGATCGCGACAGGGGGACACACTGAAGCTTTCTTT; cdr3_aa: CASSLKIATGGHTEAFF
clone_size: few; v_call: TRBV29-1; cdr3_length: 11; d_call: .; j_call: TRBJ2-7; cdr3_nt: TGCAGCGTTATTCTTTCCTACGAGCAGTACTTC; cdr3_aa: CSVILSYEQYF
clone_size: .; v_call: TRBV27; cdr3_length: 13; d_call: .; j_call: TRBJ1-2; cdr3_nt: TGTGCCAGCAGTCTTTATCAGGGCTATGGCTACACCTTC; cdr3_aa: CASSLYQGYGYTF
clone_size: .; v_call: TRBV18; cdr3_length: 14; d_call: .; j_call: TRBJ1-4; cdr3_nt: TGTGCCAGCTCCTCCATGGGGACTACTGAAAAACTGTTTTTT; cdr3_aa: CASSSMGTTEKLFF
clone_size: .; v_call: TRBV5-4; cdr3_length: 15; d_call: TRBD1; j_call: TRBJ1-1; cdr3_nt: TGTGCCAGCAGCGCTTTACAGGGGATGAACACTGAAGCTTTCTTT; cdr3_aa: CASSALQGMNTEAFF
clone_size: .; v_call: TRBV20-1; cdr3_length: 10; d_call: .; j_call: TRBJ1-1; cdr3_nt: TGCAGTGCTAGCCCCCACGGAGCTTTCTTT; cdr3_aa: CSASPHGAFF
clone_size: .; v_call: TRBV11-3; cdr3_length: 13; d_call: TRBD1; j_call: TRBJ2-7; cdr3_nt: TGTGCCAGCAGCAACAGGGGGCAATACGAGCAGTACTTC; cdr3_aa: CASSNRGQYEQYF
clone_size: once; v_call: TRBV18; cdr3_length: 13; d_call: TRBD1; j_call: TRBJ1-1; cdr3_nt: TGTGCCAGCTCACCGTGGACAGGGACTGAAGCTTTCTTT; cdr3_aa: CASSPWTGTEAFF
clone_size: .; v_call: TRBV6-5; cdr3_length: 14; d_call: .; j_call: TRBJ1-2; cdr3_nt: TGTGCCAGCAGTTACAACAGTTTGAGCTATGGCTACACCTTC; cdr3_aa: CASSYNSLSYGYTF
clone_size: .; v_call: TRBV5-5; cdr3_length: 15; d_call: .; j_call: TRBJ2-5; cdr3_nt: TGTGCCAGCAGCTTCATTCAGGGCCCCCAAGAGACCCAGTACTTC; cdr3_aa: CASSFIQGPQETQYF
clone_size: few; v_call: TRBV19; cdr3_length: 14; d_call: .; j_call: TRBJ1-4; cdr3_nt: TGTGCCAGTAGAACCCAGGGAACCAATGAAAAACTGTTTTTT; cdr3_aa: CASRTQGTNEKLFF
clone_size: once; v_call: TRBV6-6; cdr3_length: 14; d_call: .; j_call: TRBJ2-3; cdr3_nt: TGTGCCAGCAGTTATGCCCAGGGGACAGATACGCAGTATTTT; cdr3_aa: CASSYAQGTDTQYF
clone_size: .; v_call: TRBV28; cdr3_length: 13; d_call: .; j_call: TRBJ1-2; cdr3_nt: TGTGCCAGCACTGTAAATTATAACTATGGCTACACCTTC; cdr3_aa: CASTVNYNYGYTF
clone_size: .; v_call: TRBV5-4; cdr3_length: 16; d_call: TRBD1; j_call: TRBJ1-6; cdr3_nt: TGTGCCAGCAGCTCAGACAGGGGGGTCAATAATTCACCCCTCCACTTT; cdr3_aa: CASSSDRGVNNSPLHF
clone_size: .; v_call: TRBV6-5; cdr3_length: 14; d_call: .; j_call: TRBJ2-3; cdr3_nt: TGTGCCAGCAGCCTATCCCCTAGCACAGATACGCAGTATTTT; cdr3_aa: CASSLSPSTDTQYF
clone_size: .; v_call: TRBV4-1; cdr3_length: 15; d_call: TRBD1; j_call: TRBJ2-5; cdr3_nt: TGCGCCAGCAGCCATGAGACAGGGGACCAAGAGACCCAGTACTTC; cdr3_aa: CASSHETGDQETQYF
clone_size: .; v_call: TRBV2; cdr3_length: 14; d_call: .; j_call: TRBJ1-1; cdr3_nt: TGTGCCAGCAGCAGAGGCCTCATGAACACTGAAGCTTTCTTT; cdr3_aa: CASSRGLMNTEAFF
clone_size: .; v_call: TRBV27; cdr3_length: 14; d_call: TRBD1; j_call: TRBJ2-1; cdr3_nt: TGTGCCAGCAGTTTATACAGGGGCCGGGATGAGCAGTTCTTC; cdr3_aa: CASSLYRGRDEQFF
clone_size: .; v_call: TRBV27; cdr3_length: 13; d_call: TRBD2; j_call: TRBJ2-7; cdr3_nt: TGTGCCAGCCGACTAGCGGGCACCTACGAGCAGTACTTC; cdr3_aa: CASRLAGTYEQYF
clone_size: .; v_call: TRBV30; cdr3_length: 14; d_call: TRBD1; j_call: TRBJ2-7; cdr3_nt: TGTGCCTGGACCGGACAGGGTGGTGGTGACGAGCAGTACTTC; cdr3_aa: CAWTGQGGGDEQYF
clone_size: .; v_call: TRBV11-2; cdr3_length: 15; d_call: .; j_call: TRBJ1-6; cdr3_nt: TGTGCCAGCAGCTTAGATCGAGTGGTTAATTCACCCCTCCACTTT; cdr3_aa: CASSLDRVVNSPLHF